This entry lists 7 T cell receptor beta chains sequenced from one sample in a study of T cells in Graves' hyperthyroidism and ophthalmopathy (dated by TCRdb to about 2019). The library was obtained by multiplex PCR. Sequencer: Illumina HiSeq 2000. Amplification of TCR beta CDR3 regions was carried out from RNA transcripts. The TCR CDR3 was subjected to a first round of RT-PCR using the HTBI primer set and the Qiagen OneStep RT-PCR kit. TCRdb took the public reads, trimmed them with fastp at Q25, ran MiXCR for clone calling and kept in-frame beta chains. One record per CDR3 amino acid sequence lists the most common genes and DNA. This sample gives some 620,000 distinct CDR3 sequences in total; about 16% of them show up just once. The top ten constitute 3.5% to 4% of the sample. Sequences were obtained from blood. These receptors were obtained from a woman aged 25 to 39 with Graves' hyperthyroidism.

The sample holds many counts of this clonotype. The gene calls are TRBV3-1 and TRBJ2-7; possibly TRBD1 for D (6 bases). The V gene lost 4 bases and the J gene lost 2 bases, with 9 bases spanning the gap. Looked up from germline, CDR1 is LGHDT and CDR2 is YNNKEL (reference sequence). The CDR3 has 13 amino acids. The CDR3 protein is CASSLRQAYEQYF. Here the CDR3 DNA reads TGTGCCAGCAGCCTAAGACAGGCCTACGAGCAGTACTTC.

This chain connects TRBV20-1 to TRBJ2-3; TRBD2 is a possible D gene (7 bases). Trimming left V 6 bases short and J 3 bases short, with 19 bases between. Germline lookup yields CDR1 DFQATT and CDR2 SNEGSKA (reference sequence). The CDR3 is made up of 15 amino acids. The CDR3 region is CSAQTRRGHTDTQYF. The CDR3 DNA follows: TGCAGTGCGCAGACCCGGCGGGGGCATACAGATACGCAGTATTTT.

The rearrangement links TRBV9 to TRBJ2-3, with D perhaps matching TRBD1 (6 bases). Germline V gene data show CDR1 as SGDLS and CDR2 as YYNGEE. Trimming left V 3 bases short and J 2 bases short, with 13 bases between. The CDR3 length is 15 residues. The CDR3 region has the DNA TGTGCCAGCAGCGGGGCAGGGGCCCCCACAGATACGCAGTATTTT. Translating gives CASSGAGAPTDTQYF.

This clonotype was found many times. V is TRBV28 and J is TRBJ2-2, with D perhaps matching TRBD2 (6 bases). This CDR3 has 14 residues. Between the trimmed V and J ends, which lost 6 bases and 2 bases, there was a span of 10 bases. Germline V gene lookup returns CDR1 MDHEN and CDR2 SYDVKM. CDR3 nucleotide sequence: TGTGCCAGCAGCTGGACTACCAACACCGGGGAGCTGTTTTTT. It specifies CASSWTTNTGELFF.

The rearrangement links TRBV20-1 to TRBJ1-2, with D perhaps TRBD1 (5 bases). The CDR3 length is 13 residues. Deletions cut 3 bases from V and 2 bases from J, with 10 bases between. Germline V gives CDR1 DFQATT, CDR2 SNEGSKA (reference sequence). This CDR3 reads CSARGGRNYGYTF. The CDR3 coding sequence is TGCAGTGCTAGGGGGGGAAGGAACTATGGCTACACCTTC.

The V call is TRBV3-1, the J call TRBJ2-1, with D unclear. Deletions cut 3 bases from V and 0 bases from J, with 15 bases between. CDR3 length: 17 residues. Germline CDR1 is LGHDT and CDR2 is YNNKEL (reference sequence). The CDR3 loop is CASSHLGLTSSYNEQFF. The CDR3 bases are TGTGCCAGCAGCCACCTCGGGCTGACAAGCTCCTACAATGAGCAGTTCTTC.

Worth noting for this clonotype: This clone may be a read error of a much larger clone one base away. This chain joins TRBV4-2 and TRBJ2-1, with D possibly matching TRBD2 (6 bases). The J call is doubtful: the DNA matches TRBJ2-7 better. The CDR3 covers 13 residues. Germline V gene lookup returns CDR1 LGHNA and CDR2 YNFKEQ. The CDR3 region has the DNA TGTGCCAGCAGCCGCGGGATCATCAATGAGCAGTACTTC. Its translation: CASSRGIINEQYF.